This T cell receptor beta chain stems from a study of T cells in Graves' hyperthyroidism and ophthalmopathy. Amplification yielded TCR beta CDR3 regions, with RNA transcripts as the source. During a first-round RT-PCR of the TCR CDR3, the HTBI primer set was used. TCRdb analysed the multiplex PCR reads with MiXCR anew, one entry per CDR3 protein. The sample gives 550,000 to 600,000 distinct CDR3 sequences, around 45% of which show up once; 15% to 20% is in the top ten. Regarding the study as a whole: Ophthalmopathy was predicted by the model a median of roughly 6 months ahead of onset.

Orbital computed tomography and thyroid ultrasound, together with serum TRAb and thyroxine and clinical symptoms, were used for diagnoses. For this clonotype: Its antigen is not known.

Germline V gene sequence: CDR1 SGHAT, CDR2 FQNNGV. V lost 7 bases to trimming and J lost 4 bases, with 13 bases between them. The CDR3 length is 13 residues. This chain connects TRBV11-2 to TRBJ2-5; possible D gene TRBD2, 7 bases. The sequence was obtained from an adult woman with Graves' disease, either hyperthyroidism or ophthalmopathy (not recorded which). Sequencing was performed on peripheral blood or thyroid tissue (not recorded which). This chain's CDR3 is CASKGGTIETQYF. The CDR3 bases are TGTGCCAGCAAGGGGGGGACAATAGAGACCCAGTACTTC.